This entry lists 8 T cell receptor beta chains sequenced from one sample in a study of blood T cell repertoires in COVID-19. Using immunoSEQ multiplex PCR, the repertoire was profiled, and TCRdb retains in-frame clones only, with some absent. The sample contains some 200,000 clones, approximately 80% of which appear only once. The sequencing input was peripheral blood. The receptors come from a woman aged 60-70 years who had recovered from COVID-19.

CDR3 region: CASSLSARAEAFF. The CDR3 region has the DNA TGTGCCAGCAGTTTGTCTGCGAGGGCTGAAGCTTTCTTT. The chain links TRBV12-3 or TRBV12-4 to TRBJ1-1; no clear D gene. The CDR3 runs to 13 residues. The germline V and J ends were trimmed by 3 bases and 6 bases, with 11 bases remaining between them.

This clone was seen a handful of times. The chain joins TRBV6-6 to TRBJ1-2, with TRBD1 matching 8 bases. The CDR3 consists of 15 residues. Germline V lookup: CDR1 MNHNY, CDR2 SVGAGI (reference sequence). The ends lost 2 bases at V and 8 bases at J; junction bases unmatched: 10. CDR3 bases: TGTGCCAGCAGTTACATTGAGACAGGGGAACGAGGCTACACCTTC. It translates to CASSYIETGERGYTF.

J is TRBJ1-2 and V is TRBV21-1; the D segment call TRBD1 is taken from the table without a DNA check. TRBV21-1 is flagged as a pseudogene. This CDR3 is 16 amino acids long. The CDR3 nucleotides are TGTGCCAGCAGCGAGGGGACAGTCCGAACCGTGTATGGCTACACCTTC. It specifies CASSEGTVRTVYGYTF.

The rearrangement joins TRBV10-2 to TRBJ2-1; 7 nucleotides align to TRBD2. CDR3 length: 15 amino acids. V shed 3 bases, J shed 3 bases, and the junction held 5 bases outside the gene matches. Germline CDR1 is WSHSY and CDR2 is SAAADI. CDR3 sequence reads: CASSDKRGGYNEQFF. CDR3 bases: TGCGCCAGCAGTGACAAGCGGGGCGGCTACAATGAGCAGTTCTTC.

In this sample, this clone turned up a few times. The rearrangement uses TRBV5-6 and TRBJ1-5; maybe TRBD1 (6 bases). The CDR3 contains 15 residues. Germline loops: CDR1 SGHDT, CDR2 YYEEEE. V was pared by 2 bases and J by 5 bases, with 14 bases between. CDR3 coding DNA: TGTGCCAGCAGCTTCCAGGGGTGGGGAGATCAGCCCCAGCATTTT. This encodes CASSFQGWGDQPQHF.

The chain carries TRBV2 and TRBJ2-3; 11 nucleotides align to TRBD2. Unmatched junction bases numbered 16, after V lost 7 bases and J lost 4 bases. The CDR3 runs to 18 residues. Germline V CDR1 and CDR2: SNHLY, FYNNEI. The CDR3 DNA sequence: TGTGCCAGCACCCTGGTAGCGGGGGGGCCGGTTAGCCCAGATACGCAGTATTTT. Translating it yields CASTLVAGGPVSPDTQYF. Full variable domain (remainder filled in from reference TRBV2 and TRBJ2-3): EPEVTQTPSHQVTQMGQEVILRCVPISNHLYFYWYRQILGQKVEFLVSFYNNEISEKSEIFDDQFSVERPDGSNFTLKIRSTKLEDSAMYFCASTLVAGGPVSPDTQYFGPGTRLTVL.

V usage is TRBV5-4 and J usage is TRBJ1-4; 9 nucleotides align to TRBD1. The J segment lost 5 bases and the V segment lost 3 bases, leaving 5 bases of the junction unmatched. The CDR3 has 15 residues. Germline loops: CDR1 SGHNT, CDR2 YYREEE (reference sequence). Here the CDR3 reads CASSWTGQGNEKLFF. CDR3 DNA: TGTGCCAGCAGCTGGACGGGACAGGGAAATGAAAAACTGTTTTTT.

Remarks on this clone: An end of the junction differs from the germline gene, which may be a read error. The CDR3 nucleotides are TGTGCTAGCAGCTCGACAGGGGACAATGAGCAGTTCTTC. Its translation is CASSSTGDNEQFF. The chain has TRBV7-7 and TRBJ2-1, with TRBD1 identical over 8 bases. Germline values: CDR1 SSHAT, CDR2 FNYEAQ (reference sequence). This CDR3 has 13 amino acids.